Listed below are T cell receptor beta chains from one sample, sequenced in a study of neurological immune-mediated disorders. MiXCR, run by TCRdb on the 5' RACE reads, gives a single entry per CDR3 protein. The sample lists roughly 50,000 distinct CDR3 sequences; around 4.5% were seen once. The sequenced material came from PBMCs. The receptors stem from a woman aged 55-70 years with multiple sclerosis. Each CDR3 is given with its conserved first and last residue. D genes are given only for firm matches. Clone size is given for some rows only: seen once, a few or many times, or a class if the clone is expanded.

DNA: TGTGCCAGCAGCTTAGCCGGGGGGGACTACAATGAGCAGTTCTTC; CDR3: CASSLAGGDYNEQFF; size: many; D: TRBD2; V: TRBV7-2; J: TRBJ2-1
DNA: TGCGCCAGCAGCTTCGAGGGGGCCGGGGCAGTGTACGAGCAGTACTTC; CDR3: CASSFEGAGAVYEQYF; size: many; D: TRBD1; V: TRBV5-1; J: TRBJ2-7
DNA: TGTGCCAGCAGCTTACCGGACAGGGACGGTGGCTACACCTTC; CDR3: CASSLPDRDGGYTF; size: -; D: TRBD1; V: TRBV7-2; J: TRBJ1-2
DNA: TGCGCCAGTCAAGACCCGTACACTGAAGCTTTCTTT; CDR3: CASQDPYTEAFF; size: many; D: -; V: TRBV5-1; J: TRBJ1-1
DNA: TGCGCCAGCAGCTTGGATAGCGGGAGAGGCTCCGGGGAGCTGTTTTTT; CDR3: CASSLDSGRGSGELFF; size: many; D: TRBD2; V: TRBV5-1; J: TRBJ2-2
DNA: TGTGCCAGCAGGCGAGGACTAGCGGGAGTTAATGAGCAGTTCTTC; CDR3: CASRRGLAGVNEQFF; size: many; D: TRBD2; V: TRBV7-2; J: TRBJ2-1
DNA: TGTGCCAGCAGTGGGGACTACACAGATACGCAGTATTTT; CDR3: CASSGDYTDTQYF; size: many; D: TRBD2; V: TRBV2; J: TRBJ2-3
DNA: TGTGCCTGGAACCAGGTTGGAGAGAATTCACCCCTCCACTTT; CDR3: CAWNQVGENSPLHF; size: many; D: -; V: TRBV30; J: TRBJ1-6
DNA: TGTGCCAGCATCTCGAGCGGGAGGTACAATGAGCAGTTCTTC; CDR3: CASISSGRYNEQFF; size: few; D: TRBD2; V: TRBV7-7; J: TRBJ2-1
DNA: TGCGCCAGCAGCCTTCGGACTAGCGGGAGCTATGAGCAGTTCTTC; CDR3: CASSLRTSGSYEQFF; size: few; D: TRBD2; V: TRBV4-1; J: TRBJ2-1
DNA: TGTGCCAGCAGTGTCGGTGCGCTAAACTATGGCTACACCTTC; CDR3: CASSVGALNYGYTF; size: many; D: -; V: TRBV2; J: TRBJ1-2
DNA: TGCAGTGCCACCGGGACTAGCGGGAGGGAAGATACGCAGTATTTT; CDR3: CSATGTSGREDTQYF; size: many; D: TRBD2; V: TRBV20-1; J: TRBJ2-3
DNA: TGCGCCAGCAGCTTAGACACGAACACCGGGGAGCTGTTTTTT; CDR3: CASSLDTNTGELFF; size: -; D: -; V: TRBV5-1; J: TRBJ2-2
DNA: TGCAGTGCTAGAGTCGGCGGTGATGAGCAGTTCTTC; CDR3: CSARVGGDEQFF; size: many; D: -; V: TRBV20-1; J: TRBJ2-1
DNA: TGCGCCAGCAGCTTGGTAGTTTCTCCGAACACTGAAGCTTTCTTT; CDR3: CASSLVVSPNTEAFF; size: many; D: -; V: TRBV5-1; J: TRBJ1-1
DNA: TGTGCCAGCAGCCCGACAGGGGCTAGCTCCTACAATGAGCAGTTCTTC; CDR3: CASSPTGASSYNEQFF; size: few; D: TRBD1; V: TRBV5-5; J: TRBJ2-1
DNA: TGCGCCAGCAGCTTGAACAGGCAAGAGACCCAGTACTTC; CDR3: CASSLNRQETQYF; size: medium-sized; D: -; V: TRBV5-1; J: TRBJ2-5
DNA: TGCAGTGCGGAACACAGGCTGAATAATGAAAAACTGTTTTTT; CDR3: CSAEHRLNNEKLFF; size: many; D: -; V: TRBV20-1; J: TRBJ1-4
DNA: TGTGCCAGCAGCGTAGGAAGTAAGGAAGACTATGGCTACACCTTC; CDR3: CASSVGSKEDYGYTF; size: many; D: -; V: TRBV9; J: TRBJ1-2
DNA: TGTGCCAGCAGCTTGAGCTTGGTTGGGGGCATTGGCTACACCTTC; CDR3: CASSLSLVGGIGYTF; size: many; D: -; V: TRBV5-5; J: TRBJ1-2
DNA: TGTGCCAGCATGGGACTCCCCAATACGCAGTATTTT; CDR3: CASMGLPNTQYF; size: few; D: -; V: TRBV3-1; J: TRBJ2-3
DNA: TGTGCCATCAGTGACAGATACTCTGGAAACACCATATATTTT; CDR3: CAISDRYSGNTIYF; size: many; D: -; V: TRBV10-3; J: TRBJ1-3
DNA: TGCGCCAGCAGGATCACAGGCGATTACGAGCAGTACTTC; CDR3: CASRITGDYEQYF; size: -; D: -; V: TRBV5-1; J: TRBJ2-7
DNA: TGTGCCAGCAGCTTAGTTCAGCATGGCTACACCTTC; CDR3: CASSLVQHGYTF; size: many; D: -; V: TRBV7-9; J: TRBJ1-2